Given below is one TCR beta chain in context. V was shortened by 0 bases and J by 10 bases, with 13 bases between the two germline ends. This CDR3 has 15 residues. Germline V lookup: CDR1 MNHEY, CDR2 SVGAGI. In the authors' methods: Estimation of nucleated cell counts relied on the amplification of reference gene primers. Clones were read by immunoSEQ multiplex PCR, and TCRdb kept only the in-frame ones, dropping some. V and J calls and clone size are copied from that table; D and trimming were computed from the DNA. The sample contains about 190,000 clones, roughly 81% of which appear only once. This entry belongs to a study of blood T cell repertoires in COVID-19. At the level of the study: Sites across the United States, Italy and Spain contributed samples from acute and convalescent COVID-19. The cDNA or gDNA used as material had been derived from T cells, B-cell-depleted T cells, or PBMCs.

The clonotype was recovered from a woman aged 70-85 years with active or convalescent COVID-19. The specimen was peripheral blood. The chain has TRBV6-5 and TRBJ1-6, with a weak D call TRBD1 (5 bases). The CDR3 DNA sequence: TGTGCCAGCAGTTACTCGAGGCAGGGAGGCTCACCCCTCCACTTT. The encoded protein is CASSYSRQGGSPLHF.